This TCR beta chain was identified during a study of blood T cells in healthy people across ages. Points on this clonotype: Its antigen is not known.

A second PCR of 7 to 11 cycles used a sample-barcoded 5' primer and a J-beta primer mix. TCRdb reprocessed the 5' RACE reads via MiXCR and lists one record per CDR3 protein. The sample has fewer than 1,000,000 distinct CDR3 sequences, 46% seen once; the top ten hold 15% to 20%. The CDR3 length is 16 residues. The trim removed 3 bases at V and 4 bases at J, leaving 8 bases unmatched. The germline gives CDR1 MDHEN, CDR2 SYDVKM. Study outcomes and limitations: Nothing was known about donor CMV status, and this possibly confounded expanded clonotype changes.

The receptor comes from an elderly man in good health. V is TRBV28 and J is TRBJ2-7; 11 bases agree with TRBD2. Sample: blood. CDR3 sequence (DNA): TGTGCCAGCAGTTTGAGTCAGGGACTAGCGGCTTACGAGCAGTACTTC. Protein product: CASSLSQGLAAYEQYF.